The clone carrying this TCR beta chain was seen at least ten times. Its target is unknown. The source of the sample is a study of neurological immune-mediated disorders. The study, taken as a whole, reports: The multiple sclerosis repertoire cluster lacked an association with any feature, whether clinical or MRI.

From 2 million PBMCs stored at -80 C, the unsorted libraries were generated. 5'RACE with 10-nucleotide random UMIs produced the cDNA. MiXCR, applied by TCRdb to the 5' RACE reads, yields one record per CDR3 protein. The table records about 71,000 distinct CDR3 sequences, around 3% of them present only once. The specimen was PBMCs. This clonotype was sampled from a man aged 40-55 years with multiple sclerosis.

CDR3 DNA sequence: TGTGCCAGCAGTTACTCGAGGACAGGGGGACTTACTGGCTACACCTTC. It specifies CASSYSRTGGLTGYTF. This chain links TRBV6-5 with TRBJ1-2; 10 bases match TRBD1. The CDR3 totals 16 residues. CDR1 and CDR2 (germline): MNHEY, SVGAGI. The J segment lost 7 bases and the V segment lost 0 bases, leaving 8 bases of the junction unmatched.